The rows below give T cell receptor beta chains drawn from one sample of a study of blood T cell repertoires in COVID-19. The protocol was immunoSEQ multiplex PCR, while the TCRdb copy is restricted to in-frame clones and leaves out a portion. The table includes some 340,000 clones, under 85% detected once. The sample taken for sequencing was PBMCs or T cells enriched from blood (not recorded which). Source of these receptors: a woman aged 45 to 65 who had recovered from COVID-19. CDR3s include the opening cysteine and the closing phenylalanine or tryptophan. D genes are given only for firm matches. Size is stated for part of the rows, as once, few or many counts, or as a class when the clone is expanded.

>TRBJ2-5|TRBV9|NA|NA
TGTGCCAGCAGCGTAGGCATCTCTAGGGAGACCCAGTACTTC
CASSVGISRETQYF
>TRBJ2-1|TRBV2|NA|TRBD1
TGTGCCAGCAGTGAGGAAGACAGGGTCTACAATGAGCAGTTCTTC
CASSEEDRVYNEQFF
>TRBJ2-1|TRBV3-1/TRBV3-2|once|NA
TGTGCCAGCAGTCAAAGGGGGGGAGGGCAGTTCTTC
CASSQRGGGQFF
>TRBJ1-2|TRBV19|NA|NA
TGTGCCAGTAGTATACAAGGAATGGCAGGGCGGCTTGGCTACACCTTC
CASSIQGMAGRLGYTF
>TRBJ2-7|TRBV6-1|NA|NA
TGTGCCAGCAGTGAAGGTCTGGCGGGAACACGCGACGAGCAGTACTTC
CASSEGLAGTRDEQYF
>TRBJ2-7|TRBV5-6|NA|NA
TGTGCCAGCAGAGTCAGGCAGTCCTACGAGCAGTACTTC
CASRVRQSYEQYF
>TRBJ1-3|TRBV4-2|few|NA
TGTGCCAGCAGCCAAGGACCCGGGGGTCCTGGAAACACCATATATTTT
CASSQGPGGPGNTIYF
>TRBJ1-1|TRBV7-2|NA|NA
TGTGCCAGCAGCTCCACGTGGGCTGGAGGCACTGAAGCTTTCTTT
CASSSTWAGGTEAFF
>TRBJ1-1|TRBV3-1/TRBV3-2|NA|NA
TGTGCCAGCAGCCCCCAGAGGGACACTGAAGCTTTCTTT
CASSPQRDTEAFF
>TRBJ1-1|TRBV12-3/TRBV12-4|NA|NA
TGTGCCAGCAGTTTTCTCGCTGAAGCTTTCTTT
CASSFLAEAFF
>TRBJ1-1|TRBV7-2|NA|NA
TGTGCCAGCAGCTCCGACAGGAACACTGAAGCTTTCTTT
CASSSDRNTEAFF
>TRBJ1-2|TRBV18|NA|TRBD1
TGTGCCAGCTCACCACTGGGACAGGGGGACCGGACCTATGGCTACACCTTC
CASSPLGQGDRTYGYTF
>TRBJ1-5|TRBV7-9|NA|TRBD1
TGTGCCAGCAGCGGTCGGACAGGGGATAGCAATCAGCCCCAGCATTTT
CASSGRTGDSNQPQHF
>TRBJ1-4|TRBV5-6|NA|TRBD1
TGTGCCAGCAGCCCGGACAGGGGGCAACCTAATGAAAAACTGTTTTTT
CASSPDRGQPNEKLFF
>TRBJ2-4|TRBV27|NA|TRBD2
TGTGCCAGCAGTTTCGGCAGCGGGGGCAAAAACATTCAGTACTTC
CASSFGSGGKNIQYF
>TRBJ1-1|TRBV11-3|NA|NA
TGTGCCAGCAGTCGATCGGGGGACACTGAAGCTTTCTTT
CASSRSGDTEAFF
>TRBJ2-1|TRBV11-3|NA|NA
TGTGCCAGCAGCTTAGAGGGCCTAGCTCCCCATGAGCAGTTCTTC
CASSLEGLAPHEQFF
>TRBJ1-2|TRBV25-1|NA|NA
TGTGCCAGCAGTGGGGCAGGGAACTATGGCTACACCTTC
CASSGAGNYGYTF
>TRBJ1-2|TRBV25-1|NA|TRBD1
TGTGCCAGCAGCCCCCCAGGGGGCTATGGCTACACCTTC
CASSPPGGYGYTF
>TRBJ1-2|TRBV7-9|once|TRBD1
TGTGCCAGCAGCTCGACTCTCTTGAGGCAGGGGGCGCAAGATGGCTACACCTTC
CASSSTLLRQGAQDGYTF
>TRBJ1-2|TRBV5-6|once|NA
TGTGCCAGCAGCCTCAATACAGGGAGGGAGGGCGGCTACACCTTC
CASSLNTGREGGYTF
>TRBJ1-3|TRBV18|NA|NA
TGTGCCAGCTCACCACCGCCGGTAATCTCAGGATCTGGAAACACCATATATTTT
CASSPPPVISGSGNTIYF
>TRBJ1-4|TRBV2|NA|TRBD1
TGTGCCAGCATGGGACAGGGTTTGATTAATGAAAAACTGTTTTTT
CASMGQGLINEKLFF
>TRBJ2-4|TRBV19|NA|TRBD2
TGTGCCAGTAGTTGGCGGGAGTTCGGCAAAAACATTCAGTACTTC
CASSWREFGKNIQYF
>TRBJ2-5|TRBV7-9|NA|TRBD1
TGTGCCAGCAGCTTAGTGACAGGGGCGTTATATGCCCAGTACTTC
CASSLVTGALYAQYF
>TRBJ1-2|TRBV4-3|NA|NA
TGCGCCAGCAGCCTATTGGGCTCAAATGGCTACACCTTC
CASSLLGSNGYTF
>TRBJ2-5|TRBV14|NA|NA
TGTGCCAGCAGCCAAGGAGGAGAGACCCAGTACTTC
CASSQGGETQYF
>TRBJ2-5|TRBV9|NA|NA
TGTGCCAGCAGCGTCTCACTAAGTCAAGAGACCCAGTACTTC
CASSVSLSQETQYF
>TRBJ2-2|TRBV30|NA|NA
TGTGCCTGGAGTGTACAGGGCAGCTACACCGGGGAGCTGTTTTTT
CAWSVQGSYTGELFF